A single sample is the source of the 30 T cell receptor beta chains below, sequenced in a study of T cells in women clearing cervical HPV infection. Libraries were prepared by immunoSEQ multiplex PCR; TCRdb keeps only in-frame clonotypes and omits some of them. The sample includes approximately 15,000 clones. The sequenced sample consisted of blood buffy coat. These receptors were collected from a woman aged 18 to 75 with a cervical HPV16 infection that either progressed to CIN3+ or cleared (not recorded which).

Notes on this clone: The read stops 3 residues short of the end of the CDR3; the missing end is completed from the germline J gene. The rearrangement joins TRBV20-1 to TRBJ2-3; D might be TRBD2 (5 bases). Germline CDR1 is DFQATT and CDR2 is SNEGSKA (reference sequence). The CDR3 is made up of 15 amino acids. Between the trimmed V and J ends, which lost 6 bases and 0 bases, there was a span of 16 bases. CDR3 amino acids: CSADNPAESTDTQYF. The sequenced part of the CDR3 DNA is TGCAGTGCCGATAATCCAGCGGAGAGCACAGATACG.

This CDR3 reads CASSFDSYNEQFF. Partial CDR3 DNA: TGTGCCAGCAGCTTCGACAGCTACAATGAG. The V and J genes are TRBV11-2 and TRBJ2-1; D is possibly TRBD1 (5 bases). Coverage ceases 3 residues before the CDR3 finishes, and the germline J gene fills in the end. V gave up 3 bases and J gave up 3 bases, with 6 bases separating them. CDR3 length: 13 amino acids. Germline V CDR1 and CDR2: SGHAT, FQNNGV.

Incomplete CDR3 DNA: TGTGCCAGCTCACCCCCTATACACGGAGGGGGCCACGAG. Its translation is CASSPPIHGGGHE. The CDR3 as a whole reads CASSPPIHGGGHEQYF. V and J are TRBV18 and TRBJ2-7; the D gene is possibly TRBD1 (7 bases). Read coverage stops 3 residues before the CDR3 terminus; the germline J gene supplies the remainder. This CDR3 contains 16 residues. The germline CDR1 and CDR2 sequences are KGHSH and LQKENI. The germline V and J ends were trimmed by 3 bases and 5 bases, with 20 bases remaining between them. The whole variable domain, remainder taken from reference TRBV18 and TRBJ2-7, is NAGVMQNPRHLVRRRGQEARLRCSPMKGHSHVYWYRQLPEEGLKFMVYLQKENIIDESGMPKERFSAEFPKEGPSILRIQQVVRGDSAAYFCASSPPIHGGGHEQYFGPGTRLTVT.

CDR3 DNA (partial): TGTGCCAGTAGTATAGTAGGGGGAACCTACGAG. Translating gives CASSIVGGTYE. The whole CDR3 protein is CASSIVGGTYEQYF. The chain links TRBV19 to TRBJ2-7, with a tentative D call TRBD1 (6 bases). The read falls 3 residues short of the CDR3 end, and the missing part is taken from the germline J gene. The CDR3 sequence is 14 residues long. Germline lookup yields CDR1 LNHDA and CDR2 SQIVND (reference sequence). Trimming took off 1 base at V and 2 bases at J, with 9 bases between the two ends.

Concerning this clone itself: The read finishes 3 residues shy of the CDR3 end, and the germline J gene is used to complete it. The genes are TRBV18 and TRBJ1-1; D possibly corresponds to TRBD1 (5 bases). The CDR3 is 14 amino acids. V lost 4 bases to trimming and J lost 2 bases, with 11 bases between them. CDR1 is KGHSH and CDR2 is LQKENI in the germline V gene. CDR3 residues: CASSLAGINTEAFF. The sequenced CDR3 bases are TGTGCCAGCTCACTAGCAGGGATTAACACTGAA.

Comments on this clone: With the read ending 3 residues before the CDR3 end, the germline J gene is used to fill in that end. The chain has TRBV20-1 and TRBJ2-3; 9 nucleotides match TRBD1. Germline V lookup: CDR1 DFQATT, CDR2 SNEGSKA (reference sequence). The CDR3 contains 14 residues. Incomplete CDR3 DNA: TGCAGTGCTAGAAGACAGGGGGGCGGCGAGACG. It encodes CSARRQGGGET. The entire CDR3 is CSARRQGGGETQYF.

Of note for this clone: From the germline J gene comes the end of the CDR3, since the read stops 3 residues before it. The chain is built from TRBV19 and TRBJ1-4; D is perhaps TRBD1 (6 bases). V gave up 2 bases and J gave up 4 bases, with 8 bases separating them. Germline V gene lookup returns CDR1 LNHDA and CDR2 SQIVND (reference sequence). The CDR3 spans 14 residues. The CDR3 sequence is CASSIRTDNEKLFF. CDR3 bases read: TGTGCCAGTAGTATAAGGACAGATAATGAAAAA. The whole variable domain, remainder taken from reference TRBV19 and TRBJ1-4, is DGGITQSPKYLFRKEGQNVTLSCEQNLNHDAMYWYRQDPGQGLRLIYYSQIVNDFQKGDIAEGYSVSREKKESFPLTVTSAQKNPTAFYLCASSIRTDNEKLFFGSGTQLSVL.

As concerns this clone: The sequenced fragment ends 3 residues before the CDR3 boundary, so the rest is inferred from the germline J gene. The chain uses TRBV7-2 and TRBJ1-1; 9 bases are a match to TRBD1. Germline lookup yields CDR1 SGHTA and CDR2 FQGNSA. After removal of 4 bases from V and 4 bases from J, the junction contained 7 bases not matched to a gene. The CDR3 runs 15 residues. The sequenced part of the CDR3 DNA is TGTGCCAGCAGCTCGGGGTTGGACAGGGGCACTGAA. It codes for CASSSGLDRGTE. The full CDR3 is CASSSGLDRGTEAFF.

On this clone itself: The CDR3 end falls 3 residues outside the read, so it is completed with the germline J gene. Other DNA sequences of this sample code for an identical CDR3. V usage is TRBV18 and J usage is TRBJ1-5, with 8 bases identical to TRBD1. In germline, CDR1 is KGHSH, CDR2 LQKENI. The CDR3 totals 15 residues. Trimming cost V 2 bases and J 2 bases; bases outside gene matches: 2. CDR3: CASSPDRGGNQPQHF. Incomplete CDR3 DNA: TGTGCCAGCTCACCAGACAGGGGTGGCAATCAGCCC.

About this clone itself: The CDR3 extends 3 residues past the end of the read, so its final part is completed from the germline J gene. The chain links TRBV29-1 to TRBJ1-2; D may be TRBD1 (5 bases). V lost 6 bases to trimming and J lost 4 bases, with 15 bases between them. The germline V gene encodes CDR1 SQVTM and CDR2 ANQGSEA. The CDR3 is 13 residues long. CDR3 sequence: CSVSHDSPYGYTF. The part of the CDR3 DNA that was read is TGCAGCGTAAGCCACGACAGCCCCTATGGC. The variable domain in full, with the rest retrieved from reference TRBV29-1 and TRBJ1-2, is SAVISQKPSRDICQRGTSLTIQCQVDSQVTMMFWYRQQPGQSLTLIATANQGSEATYESGFVIDKFPISRPNLTFSTLTVSNMSPEDSSIYLCSVSHDSPYGYTFGSGTRLTVV.

Regarding this clone: The read comes to an end 3 residues before the CDR3 does, leaving the germline J gene to fill in the end. This chain uses TRBV5-5 with TRBJ2-7; D perhaps matches TRBD2 (7 bases). The CDR3 has 15 amino acids. Germline-derived CDR1 and CDR2 are SGHKS and YYEKEE (reference sequence). Trimming stripped 0 bases from V and 4 bases from J, with 14 bases between. Incomplete CDR3 DNA: TGTGCCAGCAGCTTGGCCGTAGGGGGGGAATACGAG. This codes for CASSLAVGGEYE. In full, the CDR3 reads CASSLAVGGEYEQYF.

To note about this clone: The read falls 3 residues short of the CDR3 end, and the missing part is taken from the germline J gene. This rearrangement joins TRBV2 to TRBJ2-2; TRBD2 is a possible D gene (6 bases). The germline gives CDR1 SNHLY, CDR2 FYNNEI. Trimming cost V 7 bases and J 4 bases, with 13 bases left between them. The CDR3 length is 14 residues. CDR3 protein: CASNPISGTGELFF. Partial CDR3 DNA: TGTGCCAGCAACCCGATTAGCGGCACCGGGGAG.

In the case of this clone: Coverage ceases 3 residues before the CDR3 finishes, and the germline J gene fills in the end. The chain joins TRBV19 to TRBJ2-3; TRBD2 agrees at 9 bases. The CDR3 sequence is 16 residues long. CDR1 LNHDA and CDR2 SQIVND come from the germline V gene (reference sequence). V lost 1 base and J lost 2; bases outside the gene matches: 4. Incomplete CDR3 DNA: TGTGCCAGTAGTATAGTACCTAGCGGGGCCACAGATACG. Its protein product is CASSIVPSGATDT. The complete CDR3 protein is CASSIVPSGATDTQYF.

Details on this clone: The CDR3 is cut off 3 residues early in the read; its end comes from the germline J gene. The J gene is TRBJ2-1, the V gene TRBV6-4, with TRBD1 matching 9 bases. Trimming removed 3 bases from V and 7 bases from J; junction bases left unmatched: 4. This CDR3 is built from 14 residues. The germline CDR1 and CDR2 sequences are MRHNA and SNTAGT. CDR3 protein: CASSEQGALNEQFF. The sequenced CDR3 bases are TGTGCCAGCAGTGAACAGGGGGCCTTAAATGAG.

This clone is identified as medium-sized from frequency. The read halts 3 residues ahead of the CDR3 end, with the missing end drawn from the germline J gene. V gene TRBV29-1 combines with J gene TRBJ1-3; tentatively, D is TRBD1 (5 bases). This CDR3 has 11 residues. The V gene's germline CDR1 is SQVTM and CDR2 ANQGSEA. The CDR3 region is CSVEDGRQIYF. CDR3 bases read: TGCAGCGTTGAGGATGGGAGACAG.

Remarks on this clone: The read ends 3 residues before the CDR3 terminus; that terminus is restored from the germline J gene. This rearrangement joins TRBV2 to TRBJ1-6; 7 bases line up with TRBD1. This CDR3 spans 14 amino acids. CDR1 and CDR2 (germline): SNHLY, FYNNEI. J was trimmed by 7 bases and V by 1 base; bases with no gene match: 1. The DNA read from the CDR3 is TGTGCCAGCAGTGAAGGACAGGGAAATTCACCC. This encodes CASSEGQGNSP. The full CDR3 is CASSEGQGNSPLHF.

Regarding this clone: The read ends 3 residues early relative to the CDR3; the germline J gene fills the gap. The V and J genes are TRBV11-3 and TRBJ2-1; the match to TRBD1 covers 8 bases. The CDR3 loop spans 14 amino acids. CDR1 is SGHNT, CDR2 YENEEA, per germline. V was pared by 4 bases and J by 3 bases, with 2 bases of the junction left unmatched. Incomplete CDR3 DNA: TGTGCCAGCAGCTCGACAGGGGTCTACAATGAG. Protein product: CASSSTGVYNE. The CDR3 in its entirety is CASSSTGVYNEQFF.

A word on this clone: Read sequence stops 3 residues before the CDR3 end, and the germline J gene provides the missing end. V and J are TRBV18 and TRBJ2-7; TRBD1 matches at 10 bases. Per germline, CDR1 KGHSH and CDR2 LQKENI. The CDR3 totals 15 residues. V was pared by 4 bases and J by 5 bases, with 8 bases of the junction left unmatched. The sequenced CDR3 bases are TGTGCCAGCTCACGGTCCTCCGGGACAGGGGACGAG. Protein: CASSRSSGTGDE. The CDR3 reads in full as CASSRSSGTGDEQYF.

Concerning this clone: With the read ending 3 residues before the CDR3 end, the germline J gene is used to fill in that end. This chain joins TRBV19 and TRBJ2-1, with a weak D call TRBD2 (6 bases). CDR3 length equals 15 residues. Germline-derived CDR1 and CDR2 are LNHDA and SQIVND (reference sequence). Deletions cut 7 bases from V and 3 bases from J, with 16 bases between. Here the CDR3 reads CASNRGKRDYNEQFF. Partial CDR3 DNA: TGTGCCAGTAATCGGGGGAAAAGGGACTACAATGAG. Combining the CDR3 with reference TRBV19 and TRBJ2-1 gives the whole variable domain DGGITQSPKYLFRKEGQNVTLSCEQNLNHDAMYWYRQDPGQGLRLIYYSQIVNDFQKGDIAEGYSVSREKKESFPLTVTSAQKNPTAFYLCASNRGKRDYNEQFFGPGTRLTVL.

To note about this clone: The read stops 3 residues short of the end of the CDR3; the missing end is completed from the germline J gene. The J gene is TRBJ1-4, the V gene TRBV20-1; D perhaps matches TRBD1 (5 bases). CDR3 length equals 15 residues. CDR1 and CDR2 from the germline V gene are DFQATT and SNEGSKA (reference sequence). Trimming shortened V by 0 bases and J by 3 bases, and 11 bases separated the two germline ends. The part of the CDR3 DNA that was read is TGCAGTGCTAGAGATCTGGGGGGGGCTAATGAAAAA. The encoded protein is CSARDLGGANEK. The whole CDR3 reads CSARDLGGANEKLFF.

As regards this clone: The read ends 3 residues shy of where the CDR3 ends; the end is completed using the germline J gene. This rearrangement joins TRBV7-6 to TRBJ1-1; 7 nucleotides agree with TRBD1. V gave up 5 bases and J gave up 1 base; unmatched junction bases: 4. Germline lookup yields CDR1 SGHVS and CDR2 FNYEAQ. This CDR3 contains 14 residues. The CDR3 loop reads CASSLGTANTEAFF. CDR3 DNA (partial): TGTGCCAGCAGCCTAGGGACAGCGAACACTGAA.

As for this clone: The missing CDR3 end, 3 residues past where the read stops, is filled in from the germline J gene. This chain joins TRBV7-6 and TRBJ2-3, with D possibly matching TRBD1 (5 bases). The CDR3 spans 13 residues. Germline V gene sequence: CDR1 SGHVS, CDR2 FNYEAQ. The sequenced CDR3 bases are TGTGCCAGCAGCCAGACAGTGGGCCAGCCG. Encoded protein: CASSQTVGQP. The entire CDR3 is CASSQTVGQPQYF.

On this clone: The CDR3 is cut off 3 residues early in the read; its end comes from the germline J gene. This chain joins TRBV7-2 and TRBJ2-7; perhaps TRBD1 as D (5 bases). V was trimmed by 5 bases and J by 0 bases, leaving 11 bases between them. The CDR3 runs to 14 residues. Germline assignment: CDR1 SGHTA and CDR2 FQGNSA. The CDR3 loop reads CASSRTGNSYEQYF. CDR3 bases read: TGTGCCAGCAGCCGTACAGGAAACTCCTACGAG. Full variable domain (missing parts from reference TRBV7-2 and TRBJ2-7): GAGVSQSPSNKVTEKGKDVELRCDPISGHTALYWYRQSLGQGLEFLIYFQGNSAPDKSGLPSDRFSAERTGGSVSTLTIQRTQQEDSAVYLCASSRTGNSYEQYFGPGTRLTVT.

About this clone: The CDR3 end falls 3 residues outside the read, so it is completed with the germline J gene. The chain has TRBV20-1 and TRBJ2-7; 7 nucleotides match TRBD2. The V and J ends lost 5 bases and 4 bases, in that order; junction bases with no gene match: 8. The CDR3 loop spans 13 amino acids. From germline, CDR1 is DFQATT and CDR2 SNEGSKA (reference sequence). The CDR3 protein is CSALGSGTYEQYF. Partial CDR3 DNA: TGCAGTGCTCTCGGGAGCGGGACTTACGAG.

In the case of this clone: Read coverage stops 3 residues before the CDR3 terminus; the germline J gene supplies the remainder. J is TRBJ2-2 and V is TRBV7-6; D may be TRBD1 (6 bases). With 2 bases removed from V and 1 base from J, the gap between germline ends came to 17 bases. The CDR3 length is 18 residues. CDR1 is SGHVS and CDR2 is FNYEAQ in the germline V gene. The covered CDR3 bases are TGTGCCAGCAGCTTAAGGCCGTTAGAACAGGGGAACACCGGGGAG. Translated, it gives CASSLRPLEQGNTGE. The full-length CDR3 reads as CASSLRPLEQGNTGELFF.

A remark on this clone: With the read ending 3 residues before the CDR3 end, the germline J gene is used to fill in that end. The chain is built from TRBV5-1 and TRBJ1-1; 11 bases align to TRBD1. CDR3 length equals 14 residues. V was clipped by 3 bases and J by 4 bases; unmatched bases: 2. CDR1 and CDR2 (germline): SGHRS, YFSETQ. Incomplete CDR3 DNA: TGCGCCAGCAGCTCCGGGACAGGGGGCACTGAA. This gives the protein CASSSGTGGTE. The entire CDR3 sequence reads CASSSGTGGTEAFF.

Of note for this clone: Read data end 3 residues before the CDR3 end; the end is taken from the germline J gene. The V call is TRBV5-1, the J call TRBJ2-4, with 7 bases matching TRBD1. J gave up 5 bases and V 4 bases, and 15 bases lay outside the gene matches. Germline lookup yields CDR1 SGHRS and CDR2 YFSETQ. The CDR3 spans 17 residues. CDR3 sequence reads: CASSPYRGGYDENIQYF. Partial CDR3 DNA: TGCGCCAGCAGCCCGTACAGGGGCGGGTATGATGAAAACATT.

Turning to this clone: The read halts 3 residues ahead of the CDR3 end, with the missing end drawn from the germline J gene. The rearrangement links TRBV10-3 to TRBJ1-4; D unclear. Germline values: CDR1 ENHRY, CDR2 SYGVKD. Trimming removed 6 bases at V and 8 bases at J, with 13 bases between. CDR3 length: 13 amino acids. The CDR3 sequence is CAISPGTGEKLFF. CDR3 DNA, as far as it was read: TGTGCCATCAGCCCAGGCACTGGCGAAAAA.

Concerning this clone: The read falls 3 residues short of the CDR3 end, and the missing part is taken from the germline J gene. V is TRBV5-1 and J is TRBJ2-3, with D perhaps matching TRBD2 (7 bases). From germline, CDR1 is SGHRS and CDR2 YFSETQ. The length of the CDR3 is 17 residues. The CDR3 sequence: CASSLAGGGDFQETQYF. The sequenced part of the CDR3 DNA is TGCGCCAGCAGCTTGGCGGGGGGCGGGGATTTCCAAGAGACG.

Turning to this clone: Coverage ceases 3 residues before the CDR3 finishes, and the germline J gene fills in the end. The rearrangement uses TRBV19 and TRBJ2-3; 11 bases match TRBD2. Germline V gene sequence: CDR1 LNHDA, CDR2 SQIVND (reference sequence). CDR3 length equals 16 residues. The ends lost 3 bases at V and 2 bases at J; junction bases unmatched: 4. Partial CDR3 DNA: TGTGCCAGTAGTATGATAGCGGGAGGGACCACAGATACG. This encodes CASSMIAGGTTDT. The whole CDR3 protein is CASSMIAGGTTDTQYF.